The next 5 T cell receptor beta chains were all read from a single sample in a study of OX40 agonist ivuxolimab in advanced cancers. This table comes from immunoSEQ multiplex PCR, and its TCRdb copy is limited to in-frame clones, with some not included. Counted here are more than 45,000 clones, approximately 88% occurring once; the ten biggest clones make up around 4.3%. The sequenced sample was CD4+ or CD8+ T cells sorted from blood, obtained in a trial of the OX40 agonist ivuxolimab. The receptors here all came from an adult with an advanced solid tumor such as melanoma, head and neck, liver or kidney cancer.

The chain combines TRBV9 with TRBJ2-3; 8 bases fit TRBD1. The CDR3 spans 15 residues. Germline V gene lookup returns CDR1 SGDLS and CDR2 YYNGEE. V trimming: 4 bases; J trimming: 1 base; junction bases outside the gene matches: 5. CDR3 nucleotides: TGTGCCAGCAGCCCTCGACAGGGGCGCACAGATACGCAGTATTTT. Its protein is CASSPRQGRTDTQYF.

The J gene is TRBJ2-5, the V gene TRBV11-2; the D call may be TRBD1 or TRBD2 (5 bases each). There are 14 residues in the CDR3. Trimming shortened V by 5 bases and J by 9 bases, and 19 bases separated the two germline ends. In germline, CDR1 is SGHAT, CDR2 FQNNGV. The CDR3 DNA sequence: TGTGCCAGCAGCGCCCGGGATTCCATGGGGGCCCAGTACTTC. It encodes CASSARDSMGAQYF.

The chain has TRBV10-1 and TRBJ1-1; 7 bases agree with TRBD1. CDR1 is WNHNN and CDR2 is SYGVQD in the germline V gene (reference sequence). J lost 5 bases, V lost 2 bases, and 5 bases had no gene match. The CDR3 covers 14 residues. The CDR3 sequence: CASSEASGGTEAFF. The CDR3 coding sequence is TGCGCCAGCAGTGAGGCGTCAGGGGGTACTGAAGCTTTCTTT.

The rearrangement uses TRBV4-2 and TRBJ2-1; D remains unclear. CDR3 length: 14 amino acids. The germline V gene encodes CDR1 LGHNA and CDR2 YNFKEQ. Trimming took 1 base from V and 3 from J, leaving 7 bases between them. The CDR3 DNA follows: TGTGCCAGCAGCCAAGGGCTAGGCTACAATGAGCAGTTCTTC. As protein: CASSQGLGYNEQFF.

The J gene is TRBJ1-6, the V gene TRBV19, with 8 nucleotides matching TRBD1. V lost 5 bases, J lost 9 bases, and 9 bases stayed unmatched. The germline CDR1 and CDR2 sequences are LNHDA and SQIVND (reference sequence). This CDR3 region has 15 residues. CDR3 sequence: CASSPENRGSSPLHF. CDR3 nucleotide sequence: TGTGCCAGTAGTCCAGAGAACAGGGGGAGTTCACCCCTCCACTTT.